Sequencing of this T cell receptor (beta chain) was carried out in a study of blood T cell repertoires in COVID-19. Study-level background: In each case, the material was cDNA or gDNA derived from T cells, B-cell-depleted T cells, or PBMCs.

Assay: immunoSEQ multiplex PCR; the TCRdb copy retains only in-frame clones and omits some. This sample has about 46,000 clones; around 89% occur once, and the top ten carry around 9.6%. CDR1 is LGHNA, CDR2 YNFKEQ, per germline. V dropped 1 base and J dropped 4; count of bases not matched to a gene: 10. The CDR3 loop spans 18 amino acids. This receptor was obtained from a man aged 45-65 years with active COVID-19. The genes are TRBV4-2 and TRBJ2-3, with 11 bases matching TRBD2. Sequenced input: peripheral blood. The CDR3 here is CASSQGVGSGGVADTQYF. DNA for the CDR3: TGTGCCAGCAGCCAAGGAGTTGGTAGCGGGGGGGTGGCAGATACGCAGTATTTT.